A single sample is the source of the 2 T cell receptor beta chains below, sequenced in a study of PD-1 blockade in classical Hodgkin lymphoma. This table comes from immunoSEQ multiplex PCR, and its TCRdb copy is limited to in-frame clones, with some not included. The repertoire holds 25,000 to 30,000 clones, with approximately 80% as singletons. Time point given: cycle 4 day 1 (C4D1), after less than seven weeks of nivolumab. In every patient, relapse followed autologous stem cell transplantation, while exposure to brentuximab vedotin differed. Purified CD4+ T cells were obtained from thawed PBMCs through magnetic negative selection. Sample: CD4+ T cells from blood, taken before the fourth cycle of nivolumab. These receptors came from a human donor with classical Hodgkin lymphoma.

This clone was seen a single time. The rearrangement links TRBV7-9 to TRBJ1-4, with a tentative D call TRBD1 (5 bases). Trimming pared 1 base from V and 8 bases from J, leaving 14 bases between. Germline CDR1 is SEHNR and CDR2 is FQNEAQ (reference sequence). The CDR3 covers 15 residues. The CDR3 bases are TGTGCCAGCAGCTTAGAGGGCCGGGGGGGAGAAAAACTGTTTTTT. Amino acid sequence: CASSLEGRGGEKLFF.

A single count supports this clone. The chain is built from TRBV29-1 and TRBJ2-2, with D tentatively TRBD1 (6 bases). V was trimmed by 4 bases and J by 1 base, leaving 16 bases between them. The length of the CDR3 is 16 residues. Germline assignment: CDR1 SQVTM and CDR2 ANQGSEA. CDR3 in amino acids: CSVGAAGTLNTGELFF. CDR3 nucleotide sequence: TGCAGCGTTGGGGCCGCCGGGACACTGAACACCGGGGAGCTGTTTTTT.